Presented here are 19 T cell receptor beta chains from one specimen sequenced in a study of T cell responses to AZD1222 COVID-19 vaccine. TCRdb keeps only in-frame clones here, not all; method: immunoSEQ multiplex PCR. The data hold 40,000 to 45,000 clones, with about 80% observed a single time. Sequenced here: peripheral blood, sampled 28 days after the second dose of the MenACWY control vaccine. These receptors all come from an adult who received the MenACWY meningococcal vaccine as a control.

Here the CDR3 DNA reads TGTGCCAGCAGTCCCCTCGGAGGTTCAGCAGATACGCAGTATTTT. Amino acids: CASSPLGGSADTQYF. This chain joins TRBV25-1 and TRBJ2-3; D might be TRBD2 (5 bases). Germline values: CDR1 MGHDK, CDR2 SYGVNS. The CDR3 has 15 residues. Trimming removed 5 bases from V and 4 bases from J, with 16 bases in between.

This clone was counted a single time. V usage is TRBV29-1 and J usage is TRBJ2-3; D gene unclear. Between the trimmed V and J ends, which lost 7 bases and 6 bases, there was a span of 14 bases. Per the germline V gene, CDR1 is SQVTM and CDR2 is ANQGSEA. The CDR3 length is 12 residues. The CDR3 DNA sequence: TGCAGCGGCTTTGTGGGTGGGGATACGCAGTATTTT. Protein: CSGFVGGDTQYF.

The chain employs TRBV12-3 or TRBV12-4 and TRBJ1-1, with D unclear. The CDR3 is 11 amino acids. The germline V and J ends were trimmed by 2 bases and 8 bases, with 6 bases remaining between them. CDR3 loop: CASSLNVEAFF. The DNA of the CDR3 is TGTGCCAGCAGTTTAAACGTGGAAGCTTTCTTT.

V is TRBV5-1 and J is TRBJ2-1; 12 bases map to TRBD2. Trimming took 7 bases from V and 0 from J; bases not matched to a gene: 14. Looked up from germline, CDR1 is SGHRS and CDR2 is YFSETQ. The CDR3 covers 19 residues. CDR3 bases: TGCGCCAGCTGTGACCCGGGACTAGCGGGCCCGAGCTCCTACAATGAGCAGTTCTTC. Its protein product is CASCDPGLAGPSSYNEQFF.

This clone was recorded once. The chain has TRBV28 and TRBJ2-5; D is uncertain. Germline V gene data show CDR1 as MDHEN and CDR2 as SYDVKM. CDR3 length: 15 amino acids. Trimming took 2 bases from V and 0 from J, leaving 10 bases between them. This chain's CDR3 is CASSLGQANQETQYF. The CDR3, as DNA: TGTGCCAGCAGTTTAGGGCAGGCTAACCAAGAGACCCAGTACTTC.

In its sample, this clone was seen a few times. The V call is TRBV28, the J call TRBJ1-5, with D maybe TRBD1 (5 bases). Germline V CDR1 and CDR2: MDHEN, SYDVKM. The CDR3 contains 16 residues. With 7 bases removed from V and 1 base from J, the gap between germline ends came to 17 bases. The CDR3 loop reads CASILGQGESNQPQHF. CDR3 DNA: TGTGCCAGCATCCTGGGGCAGGGCGAAAGCAATCAGCCCCAGCATTTT.

This chain uses TRBV7-2 with TRBJ1-3; maybe TRBD1 (5 bases). The CDR3 runs to 15 residues. Trimming removed 4 bases at V and 1 base at J, with 11 bases between. Per the germline V gene, CDR1 is SGHTA and CDR2 is FQGNSA. The CDR3 DNA reads as TGTGCCAGCAGCTGGAACCAGGGATCTGGAAACACCATATATTTT. Its translation: CASSWNQGSGNTIYF.

The chain joins TRBV3-1 (or the pseudogene TRBV3-2) to TRBJ2-5; D gene ambiguous. V lost 0 bases and J lost 5, with 28 bases in between. CDR3 length: 20 residues. The germline gives CDR1 LGHDT, CDR2 YNNKEL (reference sequence). In nucleotides, the CDR3 is TGTGCCAGCAGCCAAGAGGGTGGAGACTCCCACCACGGCGTGATGGAGACCCAGTACTTC. It encodes CASSQEGGDSHHGVMETQYF.

V is TRBV5-1 and J is TRBJ1-4; tentatively, D is TRBD1 (6 bases). In germline, CDR1 is SGHRS, CDR2 YFSETQ. V lost 2 bases and J 6 bases, leaving 11 bases between the germline ends. The CDR3 totals 14 residues. This CDR3 reads CASSFTQGYEKLFF. CDR3 bases: TGCGCCAGCAGCTTTACCCAGGGGTATGAAAAACTGTTTTTT.

The V and J genes are TRBV6-4 and TRBJ2-3, with 7 bases matching TRBD2. Germline assignment: CDR1 MRHNA and CDR2 SNTAGT. The length of the CDR3 is 13 residues. Trimming at V came to 5 bases and at J to 2 bases, leaving 1 base not matched to a gene. The CDR3 DNA follows: TGTGCCAGCAGTCTAGCGGCCACAGATACGCAGTATTTT. Amino acids: CASSLAATDTQYF.

V usage is TRBV5-1 and J usage is TRBJ1-3; a weak D match, TRBD1 (5 bases). From germline, CDR1 is SGHRS and CDR2 YFSETQ. The CDR3 contains 14 residues. V was cut by 3 bases and J by 9 bases, with 16 bases left in between. The CDR3 region is CASSWATDVGTIYF. The CDR3, as DNA: TGCGCCAGCAGCTGGGCGACAGACGTCGGCACCATATATTTT.

J is TRBJ2-6 and V is TRBV12-3 or TRBV12-4; D may match TRBD1 or TRBD2 (5 bases each). Trimming shortened V by 7 bases and J by 4 bases, and 8 bases separated the two germline ends. The CDR3 length is 13 residues. CDR3 loop: CASTGRGANVLTF. The CDR3 nucleotides read TGTGCCAGCACAGGGAGAGGGGCCAACGTCCTGACTTTC.

This clone has just a few counts. The rearrangement uses TRBV7-9 and TRBJ2-2; tentatively, D is TRBD2 (6 bases). Per the germline V gene, CDR1 is SEHNR and CDR2 is FQNEAQ (reference sequence). Trimming stripped 2 bases from V and 4 bases from J, with 14 bases between. The CDR3 length is 16 residues. The CDR3 is CASSLHGSKGTGELFF. The DNA of the CDR3 is TGTGCCAGCAGCTTACACGGGAGTAAAGGCACCGGGGAGCTGTTTTTT.

V is TRBV7-8 and J is TRBJ1-5; 8 bases fit TRBD1. Germline trimming cut 5 bases from V and 1 base from J; bases unmatched to any gene: 7. Germline CDR1 is SGHVS and CDR2 is FQNEAQ. The CDR3 runs to 16 residues. DNA of the CDR3: TGTGCCAGCAGCAGGGGACAGGCGTTCAGCAATCAGCCCCAGCATTTT. It is translated as CASSRGQAFSNQPQHF.

The V gene is TRBV19, the J gene TRBJ2-2, with D unresolved. V shed 6 bases and J shed 0 bases, with 11 bases lying between them. CDR3 length: 15 amino acids. In germline, CDR1 is LNHDA, CDR2 SQIVND (reference sequence). The CDR3 DNA reads TGTGCCAGTAGGTTTACCCGGGCGAACACCGGGGAGCTGTTTTTT. The encoded protein is CASRFTRANTGELFF.

The rearrangement links TRBV30 to TRBJ2-3, with D perhaps matching TRBD2 (5 bases). V was pared by 1 base and J by 5 bases, with 10 bases between. CDR1 GTSNPN and CDR2 SVGIG come from the germline V gene (reference sequence). CDR3 length: 13 amino acids. The CDR3 spells CAWSEGGIDTQYF. The CDR3 nucleotides read TGTGCCTGGAGTGAAGGAGGAATAGATACGCAGTATTTT.

The chain has TRBV18 and TRBJ2-1; 7 nucleotides agree with TRBD2. The ends lost 1 base at V and 0 bases at J; junction bases unmatched: 0. The CDR3 is 15 residues long. From germline, CDR1 is KGHSH and CDR2 LQKENI. CDR3 residues: CASSPLAGSYNEQFF. DNA of the CDR3: TGTGCCAGCTCACCACTAGCGGGCTCCTACAATGAGCAGTTCTTC.

The gene calls are TRBV11-3 and TRBJ2-4; TRBD1 matches at 7 bases. J was trimmed by 3 bases and V by 5 bases; bases with no gene match: 4. Germline V CDR1 and CDR2: SGHNT, YENEEA. The CDR3 contains 14 residues. DNA of the CDR3: TGTGCCAGCAGCCCAGGGGGTAGCAAAAACATTCAGTACTTC. It encodes CASSPGGSKNIQYF.

This chain connects TRBV4-2 to TRBJ2-5; 7 bases align to TRBD1. In germline, CDR1 is LGHNA, CDR2 YNFKEQ. CDR3 length equals 15 residues. V trimming: 4 bases; J trimming: 2 bases; junction bases outside the gene matches: 7. The CDR3 DNA reads TGTGCCAGCAGCCCCTTAGAGGGACAGCAAGAGACCCAGTACTTC. This encodes CASSPLEGQQETQYF.